The entry below describes one TCR beta chain. What it recognizes is unknown. The test was conducted at deep level. Assay used: immunoSEQ multiplex PCR; TCRdb lists only in-frame clones, some missing. The sample has some 2,100,000 clones, roughly 91% seen once. Terminally differentiated effector memory CD45RA+ cells were excluded from the naive CD8 cells, which were CD45RO-negative and positively selected for CCR7. Germline lookup yields CDR1 SGHDT and CDR2 YYEEEE. The length of the CDR3 is 12 residues. Between the trimmed V and J ends, which lost 0 bases and 3 bases, there was a span of 4 bases. This specimen belongs to a study of shared clonotypes between healthy human individuals. Study outcomes and limitations: Estimated richness was generally greater in naive than memory subsets.

What was sequenced was naive CD8+ T cells from PBMCs. The rearrangement joins TRBV5-6 to TRBJ2-7; D remains ambiguous. This TCR derives from a man aged 18 to 29 in good health. Some clones in this sample may be carry-over from other donors' samples. CDR3 loop: CASSLDLYEQYF. DNA for the CDR3: TGTGCCAGCAGCTTGGACCTCTACGAGCAGTACTTC.